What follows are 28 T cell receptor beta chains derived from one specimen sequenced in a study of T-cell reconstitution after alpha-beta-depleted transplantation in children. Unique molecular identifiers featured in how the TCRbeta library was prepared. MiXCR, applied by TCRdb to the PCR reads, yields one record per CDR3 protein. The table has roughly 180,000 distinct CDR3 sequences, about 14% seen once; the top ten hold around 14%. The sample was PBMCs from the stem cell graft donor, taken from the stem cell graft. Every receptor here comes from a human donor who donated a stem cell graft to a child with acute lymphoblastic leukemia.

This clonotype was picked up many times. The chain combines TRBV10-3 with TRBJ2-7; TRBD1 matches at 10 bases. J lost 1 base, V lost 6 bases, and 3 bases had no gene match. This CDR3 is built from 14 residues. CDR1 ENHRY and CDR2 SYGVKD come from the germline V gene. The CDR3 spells CAIRQGQGSYEQYF. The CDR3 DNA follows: TGTGCCATCAGGCAGGGACAGGGGTCCTACGAGCAGTACTTC.

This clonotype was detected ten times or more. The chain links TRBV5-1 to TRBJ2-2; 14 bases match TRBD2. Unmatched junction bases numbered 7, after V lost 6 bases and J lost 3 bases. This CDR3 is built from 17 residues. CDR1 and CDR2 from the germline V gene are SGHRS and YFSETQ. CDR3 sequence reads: CASNPLGLAGDTGELFF. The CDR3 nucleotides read TGCGCCAGCAATCCGCTGGGACTAGCGGGAGACACCGGGGAGCTGTTTTTT.

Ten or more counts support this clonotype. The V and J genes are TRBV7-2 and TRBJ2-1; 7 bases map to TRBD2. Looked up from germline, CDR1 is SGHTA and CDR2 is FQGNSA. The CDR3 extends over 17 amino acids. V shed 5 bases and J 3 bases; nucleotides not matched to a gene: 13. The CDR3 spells CASSENPGLLYYNEQFF. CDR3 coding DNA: TGTGCCAGCAGCGAGAATCCGGGACTACTGTACTACAATGAGCAGTTCTTC.

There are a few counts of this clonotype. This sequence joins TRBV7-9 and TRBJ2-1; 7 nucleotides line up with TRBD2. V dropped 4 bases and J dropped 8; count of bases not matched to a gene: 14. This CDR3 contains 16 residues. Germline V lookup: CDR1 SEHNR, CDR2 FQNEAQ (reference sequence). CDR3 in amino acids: CASSSGLLLAVDEQFF. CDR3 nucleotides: TGTGCCAGCAGCTCGGGACTACTATTGGCGGTGGATGAGCAGTTCTTC.

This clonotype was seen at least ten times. The CDR3: CSVGGEGKVTNTDTQYF. Here the CDR3 DNA reads TGCAGCGTTGGTGGGGAGGGGAAGGTAACGAACACAGATACGCAGTATTTT. J is TRBJ2-3 and V is TRBV29-1, with 7 bases aligning to TRBD2. The CDR3 runs to 17 residues. Germline CDR1 reads SQVTM; CDR2 reads ANQGSEA. The J segment lost 2 bases and the V segment lost 4 bases, leaving 15 bases of the junction unmatched.

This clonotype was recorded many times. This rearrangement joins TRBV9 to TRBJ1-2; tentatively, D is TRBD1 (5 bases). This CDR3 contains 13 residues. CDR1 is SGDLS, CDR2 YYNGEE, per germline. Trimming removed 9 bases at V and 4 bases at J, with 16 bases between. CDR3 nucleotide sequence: TGTGCCACGGGGGAAGGTTCTGGCTATGGCTACACCTTC. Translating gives CATGEGSGYGYTF.

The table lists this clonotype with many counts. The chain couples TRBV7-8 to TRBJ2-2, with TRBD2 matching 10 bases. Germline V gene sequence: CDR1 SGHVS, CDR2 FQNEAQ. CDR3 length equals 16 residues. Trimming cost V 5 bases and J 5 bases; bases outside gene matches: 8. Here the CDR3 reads CASSPGGLASTGELFF. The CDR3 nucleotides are TGTGCCAGCAGCCCCGGGGGACTAGCGAGTACCGGGGAGCTGTTTTTT.

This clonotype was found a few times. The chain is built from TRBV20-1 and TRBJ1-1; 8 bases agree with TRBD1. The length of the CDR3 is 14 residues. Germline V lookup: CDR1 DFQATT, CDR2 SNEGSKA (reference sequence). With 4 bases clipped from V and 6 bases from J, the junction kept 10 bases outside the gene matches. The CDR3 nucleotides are TGCAGTGCTATACCGGGACAGGTATCCCCTGAAGCTTTCTTT. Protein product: CSAIPGQVSPEAFF.

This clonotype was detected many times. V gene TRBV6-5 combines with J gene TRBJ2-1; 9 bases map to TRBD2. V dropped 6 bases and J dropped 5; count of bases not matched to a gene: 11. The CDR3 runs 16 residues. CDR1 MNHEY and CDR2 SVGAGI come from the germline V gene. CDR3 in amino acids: CASRPPGTSRNNEQFF. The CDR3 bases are TGTGCCAGCAGGCCTCCCGGGACTAGCCGAAACAATGAGCAGTTCTTC.

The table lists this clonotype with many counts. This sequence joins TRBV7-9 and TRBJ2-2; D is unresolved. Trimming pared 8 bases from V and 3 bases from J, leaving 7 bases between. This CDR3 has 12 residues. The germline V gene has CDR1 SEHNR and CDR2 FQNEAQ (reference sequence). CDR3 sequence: CASLKYTGELFF. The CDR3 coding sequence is TGTGCCAGCTTAAAATACACCGGGGAGCTGTTTTTT.

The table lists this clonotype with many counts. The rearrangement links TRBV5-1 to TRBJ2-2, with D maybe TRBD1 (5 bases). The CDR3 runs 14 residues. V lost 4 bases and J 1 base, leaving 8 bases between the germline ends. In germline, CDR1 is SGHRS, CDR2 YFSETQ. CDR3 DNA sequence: TGCGCCAGCAGCCGACAGAGGAACACCGGGGAGCTGTTTTTT. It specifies CASSRQRNTGELFF.

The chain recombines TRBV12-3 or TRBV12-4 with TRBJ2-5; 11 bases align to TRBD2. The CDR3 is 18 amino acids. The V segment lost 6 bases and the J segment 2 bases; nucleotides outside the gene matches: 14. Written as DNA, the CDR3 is TGTGCCAGCAGGCGGACCGGGACTAGCGGCAGGTGGCAAGAGACCCAGTACTTC. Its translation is CASRRTGTSGRWQETQYF.

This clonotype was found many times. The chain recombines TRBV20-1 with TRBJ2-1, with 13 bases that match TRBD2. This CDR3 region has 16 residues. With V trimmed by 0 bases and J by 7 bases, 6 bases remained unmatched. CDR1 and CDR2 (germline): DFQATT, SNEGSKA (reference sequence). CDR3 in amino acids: CSARDESGLAGNEQFF. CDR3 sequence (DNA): TGCAGTGCTAGAGATGAGTCGGGACTAGCGGGGAATGAGCAGTTCTTC.

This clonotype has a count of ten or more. The CDR3 DNA follows: TGCGCCAGCAGCTTGGACGGTTCGGGGCAGCCCCAGCATTTT. Translation gives CASSLDGSGQPQHF. The chain carries TRBV5-1 and TRBJ1-5; D remains unclear. The CDR3 length is 14 residues. With 0 bases removed from V and 7 bases from J, the gap between germline ends came to 11 bases. Germline V gene lookup returns CDR1 SGHRS and CDR2 YFSETQ.

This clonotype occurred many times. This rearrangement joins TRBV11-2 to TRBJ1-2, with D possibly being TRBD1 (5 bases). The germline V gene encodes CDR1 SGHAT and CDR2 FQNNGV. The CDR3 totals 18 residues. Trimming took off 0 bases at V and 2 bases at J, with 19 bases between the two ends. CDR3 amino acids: CASSLDDMWGSSNYGYTF. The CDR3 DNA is TGTGCCAGCAGCTTAGATGACATGTGGGGGTCATCAAACTATGGCTACACCTTC.

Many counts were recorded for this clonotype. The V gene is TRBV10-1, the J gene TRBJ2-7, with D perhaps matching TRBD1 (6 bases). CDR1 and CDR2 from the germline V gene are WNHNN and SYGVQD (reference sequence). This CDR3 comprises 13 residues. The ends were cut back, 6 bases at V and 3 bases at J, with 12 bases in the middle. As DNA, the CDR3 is TGCGCCAGCAGGGCGACAGGCTTCTACGAGCAGTACTTC. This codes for CASRATGFYEQYF.

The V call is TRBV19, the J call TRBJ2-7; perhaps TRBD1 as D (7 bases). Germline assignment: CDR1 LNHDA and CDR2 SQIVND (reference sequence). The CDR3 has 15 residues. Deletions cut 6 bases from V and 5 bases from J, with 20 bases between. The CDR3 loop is CASRPQGGALNEQYF. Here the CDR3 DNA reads TGTGCCAGTAGACCCCAGGGGGGAGCTTTAAACGAGCAGTACTTC.

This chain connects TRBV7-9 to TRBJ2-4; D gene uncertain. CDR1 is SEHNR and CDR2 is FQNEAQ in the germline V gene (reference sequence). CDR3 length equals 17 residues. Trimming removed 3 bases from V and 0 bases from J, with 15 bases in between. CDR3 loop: CASSFGYQELAKNIQYF. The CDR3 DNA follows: TGTGCCAGCAGCTTCGGGTACCAAGAGTTAGCCAAAAACATTCAGTACTTC.

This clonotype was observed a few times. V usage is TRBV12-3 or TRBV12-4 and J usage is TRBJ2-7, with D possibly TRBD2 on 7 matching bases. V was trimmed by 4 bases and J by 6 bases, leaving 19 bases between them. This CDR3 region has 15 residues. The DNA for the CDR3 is TGTGCCAGCAGTTGGAGGGGGGGGGCCCCCCGCGAGCAGTACTTC. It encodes CASSWRGGAPREQYF.

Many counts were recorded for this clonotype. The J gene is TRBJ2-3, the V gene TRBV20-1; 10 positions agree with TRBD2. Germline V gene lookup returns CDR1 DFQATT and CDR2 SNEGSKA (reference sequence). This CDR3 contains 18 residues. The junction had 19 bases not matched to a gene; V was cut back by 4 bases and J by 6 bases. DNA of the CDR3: TGCAGTGCTACACGTCTAGCGGGAGACCCCCAGCGGTCGGATACGCAGTATTTT. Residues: CSATRLAGDPQRSDTQYF.

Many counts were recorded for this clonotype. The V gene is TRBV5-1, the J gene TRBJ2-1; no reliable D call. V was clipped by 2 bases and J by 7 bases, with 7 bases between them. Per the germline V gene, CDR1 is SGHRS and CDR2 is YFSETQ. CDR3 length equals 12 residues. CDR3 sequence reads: CASSFMGNEQFF. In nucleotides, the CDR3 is TGCGCCAGCAGCTTTATGGGGAATGAGCAGTTCTTC.

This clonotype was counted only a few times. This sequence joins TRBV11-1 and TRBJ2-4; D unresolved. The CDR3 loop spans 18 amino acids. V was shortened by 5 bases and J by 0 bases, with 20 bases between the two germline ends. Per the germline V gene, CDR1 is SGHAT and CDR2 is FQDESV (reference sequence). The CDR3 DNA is TGTGCCAGCAGCCCGGGTAGGGCAGTTGAACTAGCCAAAAACATTCAGTACTTC. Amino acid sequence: CASSPGRAVELAKNIQYF.

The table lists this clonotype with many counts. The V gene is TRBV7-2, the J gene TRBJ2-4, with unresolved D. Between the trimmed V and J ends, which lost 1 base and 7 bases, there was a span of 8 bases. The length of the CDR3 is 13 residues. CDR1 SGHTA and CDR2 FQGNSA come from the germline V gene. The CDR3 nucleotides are TGTGCCAGCAGCTTAGAGGCGCGGAACATTCAGTACTTC. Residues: CASSLEARNIQYF.

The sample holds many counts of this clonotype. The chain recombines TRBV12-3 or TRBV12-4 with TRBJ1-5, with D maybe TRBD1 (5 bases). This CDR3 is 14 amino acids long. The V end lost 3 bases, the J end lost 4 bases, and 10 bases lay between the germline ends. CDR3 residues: CASSFSGSNQPQHF. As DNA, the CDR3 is TGTGCCAGCAGTTTTTCAGGGTCAAATCAGCCCCAGCATTTT.

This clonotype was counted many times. This CDR3 is CASSQYSGRVEQFF. The DNA of the CDR3 is TGTGCCAGCAGTCAATATAGCGGGAGGGTGGAGCAGTTCTTC. This chain uses TRBV28 with TRBJ2-1; 11 bases line up with TRBD2. V shed 5 bases and J 10 bases; nucleotides not matched to a gene: 7. Germline V gene sequence: CDR1 MDHEN, CDR2 SYDVKM. The CDR3 totals 14 residues.

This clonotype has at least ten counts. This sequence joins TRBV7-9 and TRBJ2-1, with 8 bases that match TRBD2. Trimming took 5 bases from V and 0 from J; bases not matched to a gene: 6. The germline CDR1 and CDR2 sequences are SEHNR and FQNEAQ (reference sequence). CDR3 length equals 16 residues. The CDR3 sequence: CASSLPSGSSYNEQFF. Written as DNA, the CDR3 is TGTGCCAGCAGCCTACCAAGCGGGAGCTCCTACAATGAGCAGTTCTTC.

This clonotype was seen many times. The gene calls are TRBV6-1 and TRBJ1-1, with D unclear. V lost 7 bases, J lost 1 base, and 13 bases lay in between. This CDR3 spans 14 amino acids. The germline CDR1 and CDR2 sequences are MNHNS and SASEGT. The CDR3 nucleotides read TGTGCCAGCATGGAAGGACGCGCGAACACTGAAGCTTTCTTT. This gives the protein CASMEGRANTEAFF.

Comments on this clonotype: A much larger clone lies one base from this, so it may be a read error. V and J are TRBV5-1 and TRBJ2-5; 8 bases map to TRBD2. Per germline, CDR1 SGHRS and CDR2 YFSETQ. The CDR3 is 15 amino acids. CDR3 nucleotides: TGCGCCAGCAGCTTGGGGACTAGCCGGGCGGAGACCAAGTACTTC. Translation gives CASSLGTSRAETKYF.